This TCR beta chain derives from a study of Ad26.COV2.S vaccination and SARS-CoV-2 variants. Study-wide context: The donor participated in the COV1001 trial, in its Ad26.COV2.S arm. Administration of Ad26.COV2.S was intramuscular, either once or twice 56 days apart.

With regard to this clone: What it recognizes is unknown.

Study-wide results and caveats: Participants in the vaccine arm had higher spike-specific TCR breadth; placebo recipients had lower.

The method was immunoSEQ multiplex PCR; TCRdb's version includes in-frame clones alone and lacks a portion of them. The table lists roughly 270,000 clones, about 89% of them singletons. As to treatment: some 20 received Ad26.COV2.S at low or high dose, single or two shots; roughly five received placebo; per-sample allocation not given. All samples were drawn on day 63, counting from the first vaccine or placebo injection. CDR3 length: 11 amino acids. Germline CDR1 MDHEN, CDR2 SYDVKM. The germline V and J ends were trimmed by 5 bases and 5 bases, with 6 bases remaining between them. The starting material was peripheral blood, obtained in a trial of Ad26.COV2.S vaccine versus placebo. The sequence derives from a person aged 18 to 65 who received the Ad26.COV2.S COVID-19 vaccine or a placebo. The chain links TRBV28 to TRBJ1-1; no definite D call. For the CDR3, the DNA is TGTGCCAGCAGTCTTCAAACTGAAGCTTTCTTT. Residues: CASSLQTEAFF.